This TCR beta chain appears in the sequencing data of a study of T-cell memory formation after mild COVID-19. Broader study findings: The main location of contracting CD4+ clones was CM and EM, and that of contracting CD8+ clones was EMRA. Pre-infection memory carried some responding clones, suggesting that cross-reactive memory joined.

Libraries for TCRalpha and TCRbeta carried sample barcodes and unique molecular identifiers via 5'RACE. Each CDR3 protein is one row after TCRdb ran MiXCR on the 5' RACE reads. The sample lists around 200,000 distinct CDR3 sequences; roughly 20% were seen once. This CDR3 region has 15 residues. V lost 5 bases, J lost 1 base, and 16 bases lay in between. CDR1 DFQATT and CDR2 SNEGSKA come from the germline V gene (reference sequence). Comment on this clonotype: Its antigen is unidentified.

The rearrangement joins TRBV20-1 to TRBJ2-3; tentatively, D is TRBD1 or TRBD2 (6 bases each). The TCR sequence derives from a man aged 18 to 30 who had mild COVID-19 (a few samples of this study predate the infection). Cell type and time point are not known. Sequencing was done on a sample of PBMCs or a T cell subset sorted from them (not recorded which). The chain's CDR3 is CSAGPSGAGTDTQYF. The CDR3 DNA reads as TGCAGTGCTGGACCTTCGGGGGCCGGCACAGATACGCAGTATTTT.